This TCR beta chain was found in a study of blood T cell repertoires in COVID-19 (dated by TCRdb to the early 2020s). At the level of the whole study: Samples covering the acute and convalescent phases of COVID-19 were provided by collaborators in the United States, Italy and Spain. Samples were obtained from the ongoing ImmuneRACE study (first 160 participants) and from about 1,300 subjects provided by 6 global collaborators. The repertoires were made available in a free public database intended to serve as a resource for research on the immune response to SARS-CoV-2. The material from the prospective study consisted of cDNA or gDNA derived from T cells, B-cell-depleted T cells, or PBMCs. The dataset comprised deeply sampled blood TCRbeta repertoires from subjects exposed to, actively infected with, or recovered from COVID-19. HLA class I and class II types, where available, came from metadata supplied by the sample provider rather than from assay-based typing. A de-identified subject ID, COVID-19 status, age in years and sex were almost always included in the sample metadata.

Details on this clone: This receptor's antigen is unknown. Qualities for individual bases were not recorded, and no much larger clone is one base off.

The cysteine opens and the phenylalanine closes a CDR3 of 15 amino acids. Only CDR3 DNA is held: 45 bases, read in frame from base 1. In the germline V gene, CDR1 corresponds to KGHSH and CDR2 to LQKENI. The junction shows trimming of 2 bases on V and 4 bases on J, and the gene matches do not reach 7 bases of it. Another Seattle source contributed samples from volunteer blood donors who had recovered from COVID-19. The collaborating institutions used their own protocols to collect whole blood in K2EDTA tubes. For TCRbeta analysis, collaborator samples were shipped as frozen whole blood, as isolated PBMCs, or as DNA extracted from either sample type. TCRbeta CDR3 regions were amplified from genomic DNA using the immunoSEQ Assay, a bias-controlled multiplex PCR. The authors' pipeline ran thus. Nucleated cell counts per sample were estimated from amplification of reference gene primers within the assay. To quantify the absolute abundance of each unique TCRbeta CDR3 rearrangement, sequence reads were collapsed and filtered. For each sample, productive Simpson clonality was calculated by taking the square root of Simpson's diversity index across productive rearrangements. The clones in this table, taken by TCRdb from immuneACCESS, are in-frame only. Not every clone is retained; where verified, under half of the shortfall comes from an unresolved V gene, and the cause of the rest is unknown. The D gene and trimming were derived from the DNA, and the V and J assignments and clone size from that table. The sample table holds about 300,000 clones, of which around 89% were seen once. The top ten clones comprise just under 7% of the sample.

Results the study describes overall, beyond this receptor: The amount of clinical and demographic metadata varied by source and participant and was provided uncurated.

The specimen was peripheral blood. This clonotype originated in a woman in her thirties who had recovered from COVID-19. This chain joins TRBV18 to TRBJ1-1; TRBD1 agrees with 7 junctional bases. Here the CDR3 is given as CASSPGQVLFTEAFF. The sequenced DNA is TGTGCCAGCTCACCAGGACAGGTTCTTTTCACTGAAGCTTTCTTT.